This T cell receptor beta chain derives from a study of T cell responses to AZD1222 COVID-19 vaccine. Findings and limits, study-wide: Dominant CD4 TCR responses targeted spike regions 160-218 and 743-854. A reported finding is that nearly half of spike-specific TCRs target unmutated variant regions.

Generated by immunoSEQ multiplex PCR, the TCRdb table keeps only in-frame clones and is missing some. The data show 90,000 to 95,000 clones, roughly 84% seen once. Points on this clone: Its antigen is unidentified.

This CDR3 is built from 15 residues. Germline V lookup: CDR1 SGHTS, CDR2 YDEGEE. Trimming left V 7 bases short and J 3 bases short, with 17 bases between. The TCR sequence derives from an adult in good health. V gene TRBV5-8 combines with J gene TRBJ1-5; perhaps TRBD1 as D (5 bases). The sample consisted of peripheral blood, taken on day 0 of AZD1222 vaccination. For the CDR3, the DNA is TGTGCCAGCTGCATCGGGGAGGGACTCAATCAGCCCCAGCATTTT. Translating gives CASCIGEGLNQPQHF.